The 5 T cell receptor beta chains in this list originate from one sample, sequenced in a study of T cells in Graves' hyperthyroidism and ophthalmopathy. TCR beta CDR3 sequences were amplified from RNA transcripts. With the HTBI primer set, the TCR CDR3 went through a first round of RT-PCR. One entry per CDR3 protein, called by TCRdb with MiXCR from the multiplex PCR reads. There are nearly 600,000 distinct CDR3 sequences in the sample; around 14% occur only once, and almost 6% lies in the top ten. What was sequenced was blood. The source is a woman aged 25 to 39 with Graves' hyperthyroidism that later progressed to Graves' ophthalmopathy.

The chain is built from TRBV18 and TRBJ2-5, with a weak D call TRBD1 (6 bases). Trimming stripped 2 bases from V and 4 bases from J, with 17 bases between. The CDR3 sequence is 16 residues long. The germline gives CDR1 KGHSH, CDR2 LQKENI. The CDR3 DNA sequence: TGTGCCAGCTCACCAGTAAATACAGGGTCGAGAGAGACCCAGTACTTC. Amino acids: CASSPVNTGSRETQYF.

The V call is TRBV11-3, the J call TRBJ2-1, with D perhaps TRBD2 (6 bases). The CDR3 runs to 15 residues. Germline-derived CDR1 and CDR2 are SGHNT and YENEEA. Deletions cut 5 bases from V and 5 bases from J, with 16 bases between. CDR3 sequence reads: CASSPGRGNNNEQFF. Here the CDR3 DNA reads TGTGCCAGCAGCCCAGGCCGGGGGAACAACAATGAGCAGTTCTTC.

This clonotype was seen at least ten times. The CDR3 DNA reads TGCAGTGCTATGGAGGGCCGGGACAATGAGCAGTTCTTC. Translation: CSAMEGRDNEQFF. This chain links TRBV20-1 with TRBJ2-1, with a possible D match to TRBD2 (6 bases). The germline V and J ends were trimmed by 4 bases and 5 bases, with 12 bases remaining between them. Germline V gene data show CDR1 as DFQATT and CDR2 as SNEGSKA (reference sequence). The CDR3 loop spans 13 amino acids.

This clonotype was recorded a few times. This may be a read error, as it is one base from a much larger clone. The V gene is TRBV12-3 or TRBV12-4, the J gene TRBJ2-3; perhaps TRBD2 as D (5 bases). CDR3 size: 14 residues. CDR3 sequence: CASSIAFDVDTQYF. DNA for the CDR3: TGTGCCAGCAGTATAGCGTTCGACGTGGATACGCAGTATTTT.

CDR3 region: CASSGSGGDDSTNEKLFF. The CDR3 DNA follows: TGTGCCAGCAGCGGATCCGGAGGGGACGATTCAACTAATGAAAAACTGTTTTTT. This chain links TRBV12-3 or TRBV12-4 with TRBJ1-4; a weak D match, TRBD1 (5 bases). CDR3 length equals 18 residues. Between the trimmed V and J ends, which lost 6 bases and 0 bases, there was a span of 20 bases.